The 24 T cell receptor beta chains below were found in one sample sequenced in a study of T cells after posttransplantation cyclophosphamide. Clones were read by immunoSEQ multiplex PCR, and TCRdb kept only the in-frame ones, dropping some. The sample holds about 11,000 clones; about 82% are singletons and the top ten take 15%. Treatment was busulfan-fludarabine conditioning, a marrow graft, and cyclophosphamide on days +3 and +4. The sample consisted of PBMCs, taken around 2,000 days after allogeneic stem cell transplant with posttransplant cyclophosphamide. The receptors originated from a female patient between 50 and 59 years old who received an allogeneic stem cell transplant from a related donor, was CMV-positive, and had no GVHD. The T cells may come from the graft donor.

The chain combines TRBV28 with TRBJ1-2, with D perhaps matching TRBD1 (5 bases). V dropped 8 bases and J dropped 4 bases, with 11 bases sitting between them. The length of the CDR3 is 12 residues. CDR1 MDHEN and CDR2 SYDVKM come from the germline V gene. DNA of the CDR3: TGTGCCAGCCTCGACAGATCCTATGGCTACACCTTC. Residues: CASLDRSYGYTF.

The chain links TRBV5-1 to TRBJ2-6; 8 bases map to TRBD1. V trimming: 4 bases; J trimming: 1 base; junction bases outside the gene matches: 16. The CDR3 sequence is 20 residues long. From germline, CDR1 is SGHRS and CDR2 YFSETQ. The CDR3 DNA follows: TGCGCCAGCAGCCAGGAGGGACAGGAATATTCGATTTCTGGGGCCAACGTCCTGACTTTC. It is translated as CASSQEGQEYSISGANVLTF.

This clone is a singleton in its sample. This CDR3 is CASSIGGAGPPYNEQFF. CDR3 DNA: TGTGCCAGCAGTATAGGAGGAGCGGGCCCACCCTACAATGAGCAGTTCTTC. J is TRBJ2-1 and V is TRBV11-3; perhaps TRBD2 as D (6 bases). CDR1 is SGHNT, CDR2 YENEEA, per germline. V lost 6 bases to trimming and J lost 2 bases, with 20 bases between them. CDR3 length: 17 amino acids.

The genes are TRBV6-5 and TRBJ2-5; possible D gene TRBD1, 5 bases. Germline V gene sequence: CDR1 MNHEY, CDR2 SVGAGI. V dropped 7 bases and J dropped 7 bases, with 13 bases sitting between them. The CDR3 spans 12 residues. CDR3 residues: CASTSNGATQYF. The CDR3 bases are TGTGCCAGCACCTCAAATGGGGCGACCCAGTACTTC.

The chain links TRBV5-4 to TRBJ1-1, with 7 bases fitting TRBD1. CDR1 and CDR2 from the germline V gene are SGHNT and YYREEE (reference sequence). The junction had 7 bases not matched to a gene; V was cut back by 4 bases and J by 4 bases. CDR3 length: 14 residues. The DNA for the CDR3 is TGTGCCAGCAGCCGCCGGGACAGCGGCACTGAAGCTTTCTTT. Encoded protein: CASSRRDSGTEAFF.

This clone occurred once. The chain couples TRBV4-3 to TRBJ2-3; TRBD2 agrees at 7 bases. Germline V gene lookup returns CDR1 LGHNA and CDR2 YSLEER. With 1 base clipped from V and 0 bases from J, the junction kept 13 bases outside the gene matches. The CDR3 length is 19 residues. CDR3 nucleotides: TGCGCCAGCAGCCAAGGACGGACTAGTGCGGGGTTTAGCACAGATACGCAGTATTTT. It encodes CASSQGRTSAGFSTDTQYF.

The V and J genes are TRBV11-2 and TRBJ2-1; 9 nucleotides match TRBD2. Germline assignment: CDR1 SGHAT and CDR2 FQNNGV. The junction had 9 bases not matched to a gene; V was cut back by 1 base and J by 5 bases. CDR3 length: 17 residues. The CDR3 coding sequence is TGTGCCAGCAGCTTAGGTCGCGGGACTAGCAAGGACAATGAGCAGTTCTTC. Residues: CASSLGRGTSKDNEQFF.

The CDR3 here is CASRSVSGSSYNEQFF. CDR3 DNA sequence: TGTGCCAGCAGGTCCGTGAGCGGGAGTTCGTACAATGAGCAGTTCTTC. The V call is TRBV7-8, the J call TRBJ2-1; 8 nucleotides match TRBD2. Germline V gene data show CDR1 as SGHVS and CDR2 as FQNEAQ. This CDR3 is 16 amino acids long. V shed 6 bases and J 4 bases; nucleotides not matched to a gene: 11. Together with reference TRBV7-8 and TRBJ2-1, the CDR3 gives the full variable domain: GAGVSQSPRYKVAKRGQDVALRCDPISGHVSLFWYQQALGQGPEFLTYFQNEAQLDKSGLPSDRFFAERPEGSVSTLKIQRTQQEDSAVYLCASRSVSGSSYNEQFFGPGTRLTVL.

CDR3 protein: CASSIDPGQRNYGYTF. CDR3 nucleotides: TGTGCCAGCAGCATCGACCCGGGACAAAGGAACTATGGCTACACCTTC. The chain carries TRBV9 and TRBJ1-2; TRBD1 might be the D (6 bases). V was pared by 4 bases and J by 2 bases, with 18 bases between. Germline-derived CDR1 and CDR2 are SGDLS and YYNGEE. The CDR3 has 16 amino acids.

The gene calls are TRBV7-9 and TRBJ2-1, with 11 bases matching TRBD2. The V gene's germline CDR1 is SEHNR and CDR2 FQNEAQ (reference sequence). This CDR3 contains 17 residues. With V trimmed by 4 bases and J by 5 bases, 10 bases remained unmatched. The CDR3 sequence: CASSSSTSGSPHNEQFF. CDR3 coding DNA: TGTGCCAGCAGCTCCTCAACTAGCGGGAGTCCCCACAATGAGCAGTTCTTC. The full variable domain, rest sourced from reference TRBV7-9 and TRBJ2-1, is DTGVSQNPRHKITKRGQNVTFRCDPISEHNRLYWYRQTLGQGPEFLTYFQNEAQLEKSRLLSDRFSAERPKGSFSTLEIQRTEQGDSAMYLCASSSSTSGSPHNEQFFGPGTRLTVL.

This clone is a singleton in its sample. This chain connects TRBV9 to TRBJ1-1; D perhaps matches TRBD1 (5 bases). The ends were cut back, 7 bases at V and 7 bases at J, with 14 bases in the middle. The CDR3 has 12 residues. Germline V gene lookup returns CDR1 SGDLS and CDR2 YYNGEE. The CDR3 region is CASGRQGVEAFF. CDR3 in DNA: TGTGCCAGCGGGAGGCAGGGAGTTGAAGCTTTCTTT.

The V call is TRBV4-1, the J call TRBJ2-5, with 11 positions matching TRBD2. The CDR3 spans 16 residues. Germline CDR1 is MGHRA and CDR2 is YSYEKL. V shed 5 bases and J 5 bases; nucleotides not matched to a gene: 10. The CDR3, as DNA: TGCGCCAGCAGCAACCAACTAGCGGGAGTAAGGGAGACCCAGTACTTC. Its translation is CASSNQLAGVRETQYF.

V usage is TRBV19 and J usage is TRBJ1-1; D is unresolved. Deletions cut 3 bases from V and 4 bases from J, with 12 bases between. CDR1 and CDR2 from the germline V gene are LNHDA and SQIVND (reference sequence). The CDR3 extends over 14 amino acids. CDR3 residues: CASSIGAGGTEAFF. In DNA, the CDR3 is TGTGCCAGTAGTATCGGAGCCGGTGGCACTGAAGCTTTCTTT. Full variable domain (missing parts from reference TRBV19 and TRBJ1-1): DGGITQSPKYLFRKEGQNVTLSCEQNLNHDAMYWYRQDPGQGLRLIYYSQIVNDFQKGDIAEGYSVSREKKESFPLTVTSAQKNPTAFYLCASSIGAGGTEAFFGQGTRLTVV.

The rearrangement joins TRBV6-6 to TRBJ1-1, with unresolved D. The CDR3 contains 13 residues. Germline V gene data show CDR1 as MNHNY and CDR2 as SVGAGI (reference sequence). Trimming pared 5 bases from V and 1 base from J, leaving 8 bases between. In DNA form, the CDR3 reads TGTGCCAGCAGTCATACAGAGAACACTGAAGCTTTCTTT. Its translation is CASSHTENTEAFF.

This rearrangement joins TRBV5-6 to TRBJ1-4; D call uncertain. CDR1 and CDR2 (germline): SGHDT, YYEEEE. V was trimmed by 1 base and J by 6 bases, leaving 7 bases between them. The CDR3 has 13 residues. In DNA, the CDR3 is TGTGCCAGCAGCTTGCTACTGGATGAAAAACTGTTTTTT. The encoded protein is CASSLLLDEKLFF.

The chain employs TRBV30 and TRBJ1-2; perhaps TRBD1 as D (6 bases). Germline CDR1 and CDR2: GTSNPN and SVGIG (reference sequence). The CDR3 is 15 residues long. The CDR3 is CGSTGKGPYNYGYTF. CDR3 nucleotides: TGTGGTTCCACAGGGAAGGGGCCCTATAACTATGGCTACACCTTC.

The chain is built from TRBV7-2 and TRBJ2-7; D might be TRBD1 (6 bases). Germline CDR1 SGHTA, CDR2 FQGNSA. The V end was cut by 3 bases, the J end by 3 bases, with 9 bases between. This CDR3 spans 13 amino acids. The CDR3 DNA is TGTGCCAGCAGCTTTGCCAGGGGCTACGAGCAGTACTTC. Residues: CASSFARGYEQYF.

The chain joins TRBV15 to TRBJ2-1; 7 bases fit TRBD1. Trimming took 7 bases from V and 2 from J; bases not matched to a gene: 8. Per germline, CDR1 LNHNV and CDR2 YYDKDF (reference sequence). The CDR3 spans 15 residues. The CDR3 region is CATTIGQATYNEQFF. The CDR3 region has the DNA TGTGCCACCACAATTGGACAGGCCACCTACAATGAGCAGTTCTTC. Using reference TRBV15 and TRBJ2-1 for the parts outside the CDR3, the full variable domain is DAMVIQNPRYQVTQFGKPVTLSCSQTLNHNVMYWYQQKSSQAPKLLFHYYDKDFNNEADTPDNFQSRRPNTSFCFLDIRSPGLGDTAMYLCATTIGQATYNEQFFGPGTRLTVL.

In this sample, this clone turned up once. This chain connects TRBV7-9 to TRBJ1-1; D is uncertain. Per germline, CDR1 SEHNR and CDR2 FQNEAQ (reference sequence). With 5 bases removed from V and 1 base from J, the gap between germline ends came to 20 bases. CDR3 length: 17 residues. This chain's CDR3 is CASSAPLRRGRNTEAFF. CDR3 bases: TGTGCCAGCAGCGCCCCCCTCAGGCGAGGGCGGAACACTGAAGCTTTCTTT.

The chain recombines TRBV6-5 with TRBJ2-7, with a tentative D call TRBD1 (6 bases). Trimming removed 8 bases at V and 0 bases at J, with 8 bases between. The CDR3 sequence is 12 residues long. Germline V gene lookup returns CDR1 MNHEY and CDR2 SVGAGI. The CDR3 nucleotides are TGTGCCAGCCGGACAGCCTCCTACGAGCAGTACTTC. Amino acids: CASRTASYEQYF.

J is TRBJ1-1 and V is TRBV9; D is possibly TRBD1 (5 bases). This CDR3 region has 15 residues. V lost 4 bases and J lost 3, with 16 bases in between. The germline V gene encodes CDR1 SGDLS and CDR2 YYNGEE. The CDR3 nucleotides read TGTGCCAGCAGCCCCCGCGGGGGGGTGCACACTGAAGCTTTCTTT. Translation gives CASSPRGGVHTEAFF.

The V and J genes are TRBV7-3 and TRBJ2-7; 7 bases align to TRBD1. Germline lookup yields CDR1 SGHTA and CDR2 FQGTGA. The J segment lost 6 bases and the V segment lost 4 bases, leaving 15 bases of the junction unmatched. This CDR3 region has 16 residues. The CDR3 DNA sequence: TGTGCCAGCAGCTCCCTCGACAGGGTAAACCCGGTCGAGCAGTACTTC. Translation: CASSSLDRVNPVEQYF.

The CDR3 nucleotides are TGTGCCAGTAGTCTGCAGGGGATCCCGAACACTGAAGCTTTCTTT. This sequence encodes CASSLQGIPNTEAFF. The chain couples TRBV19 to TRBJ1-1, with D tentatively TRBD1 (6 bases). The CDR3 is 15 amino acids. Trimming shortened V by 5 bases and J by 1 base, and 14 bases separated the two germline ends. Germline CDR1 is LNHDA and CDR2 is SQIVND (reference sequence). Drawing the rest from reference TRBV19 and TRBJ1-1, the complete variable domain is DGGITQSPKYLFRKEGQNVTLSCEQNLNHDAMYWYRQDPGQGLRLIYYSQIVNDFQKGDIAEGYSVSREKKESFPLTVTSAQKNPTAFYLCASSLQGIPNTEAFFGQGTRLTVV.

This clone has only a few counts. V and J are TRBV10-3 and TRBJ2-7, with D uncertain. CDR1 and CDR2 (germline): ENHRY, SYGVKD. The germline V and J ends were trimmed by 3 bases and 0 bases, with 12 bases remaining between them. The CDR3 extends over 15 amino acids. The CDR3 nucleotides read TGTGCCATCAGTGAAATCTTCGAGATCTCCTACGAGCAGTACTTC. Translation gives CAISEIFEISYEQYF.